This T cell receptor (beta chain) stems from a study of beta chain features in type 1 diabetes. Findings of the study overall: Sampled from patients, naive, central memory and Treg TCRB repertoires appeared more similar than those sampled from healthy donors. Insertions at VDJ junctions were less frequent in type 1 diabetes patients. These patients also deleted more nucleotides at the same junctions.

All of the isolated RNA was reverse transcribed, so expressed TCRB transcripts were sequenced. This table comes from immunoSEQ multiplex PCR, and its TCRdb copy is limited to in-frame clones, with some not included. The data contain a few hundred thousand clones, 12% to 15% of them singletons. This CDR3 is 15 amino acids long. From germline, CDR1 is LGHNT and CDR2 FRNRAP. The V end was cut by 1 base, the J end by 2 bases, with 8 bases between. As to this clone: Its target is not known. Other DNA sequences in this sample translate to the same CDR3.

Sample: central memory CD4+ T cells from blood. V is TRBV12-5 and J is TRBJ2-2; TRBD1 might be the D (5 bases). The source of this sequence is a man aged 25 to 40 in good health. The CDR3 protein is CASGLDRINTGELFF. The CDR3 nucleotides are TGTGCTAGTGGTTTGGACAGGATTAACACCGGGGAGCTGTTTTTT.